A selection of T cell receptor beta chains follows, all from one sample in a study of blood T cell repertoires in COVID-19. TCRdb's table, derived via immunoSEQ multiplex PCR, lists solely in-frame clones and lacks some. The repertoire consists of 100,000 to 150,000 clones, with approximately 80% occurring once and the leading ten covering 20% to 25%. Source material: peripheral blood. The receptor source for this set is a human donor in a cohort sampled during active COVID-19. The CDR3 runs from the conserved cysteine through the conserved F or W. The order of the fields is clone size, V gene, D gene, J gene, CDR3 protein, CDR3 DNA. A D gene is named only where the DNA matches it firmly. Part of the rows lack a size; the others show once, few, many or a class for expanded clones.

size: once
V: TRBV7-9
D: .
J: TRBJ1-3
CDR3: CASSHNFAGRAGNTIYF
DNA: TGTGCCAGCAGTCATAATTTTGCCGGTAGAGCTGGAAACACCATATATTTT

size: .
V: TRBV2
D: .
J: TRBJ2-1
CDR3: CASTPQGSFYEQFF
DNA: TGTGCCAGCACCCCGCAGGGGTCTTTTTATGAGCAGTTCTTC

size: .
V: TRBV27
D: .
J: TRBJ1-5
CDR3: CASSLSGRPQHF
DNA: TGTGCCAGCAGTTTGTCAGGGCGTCCCCAGCATTTT

size: .
V: TRBV14
D: .
J: TRBJ1-2
CDR3: CASSHYRANYGYTF
DNA: TGTGCCAGCAGCCATTACAGGGCTAACTATGGCTACACCTTC

size: .
V: TRBV28
D: TRBD2
J: TRBJ2-7
CDR3: CASSTLGVAGLSYEQYF
DNA: TGTGCCAGCAGCACCCTAGGAGTAGCGGGGTTATCCTACGAGCAGTACTTC

size: .
V: TRBV7-6
D: TRBD2
J: TRBJ2-6
CDR3: CASSFSIAGAASGANVLTF
DNA: TGTGCCAGCAGCTTCAGTATAGCGGGGGCCGCCTCTGGGGCCAACGTCCTGACTTTC

size: .
V: TRBV9
D: .
J: TRBJ2-3
CDR3: CASSRGPSTDTQYF
DNA: TGTGCCAGCAGCAGGGGCCCTAGCACAGATACGCAGTATTTT

size: .
V: TRBV18
D: .
J: TRBJ1-1
CDR3: CASSPVDTGYTEAFF
DNA: TGTGCCAGCTCACCAGTCGACACAGGCTACACTGAAGCTTTCTTT

size: few
V: TRBV2
D: TRBD2
J: TRBJ2-3
CDR3: CASTARLAETDTQYF
DNA: TGTGCCAGCACTGCGCGGCTAGCGGAAACAGATACGCAGTATTTT

size: .
V: TRBV6-5
D: .
J: TRBJ2-5
CDR3: CASSYAGQQETQYF
DNA: TGTGCCAGCAGTTACGCGGGACAGCAAGAGACCCAGTACTTC

size: .
V: TRBV2
D: TRBD2
J: TRBJ2-1
CDR3: CASIPKKTAGTSGRNEQFF
DNA: TGTGCCAGCATCCCCAAGAAGACGGCCGGGACTAGCGGGCGCAATGAGCAGTTCTTC

size: .
V: TRBV6-6
D: TRBD2
J: TRBJ2-3
CDR3: CASTLTSEDTQYF
DNA: TGTGCCAGCACCTTAACTAGCGAAGATACGCAGTATTTT

size: once
V: TRBV27
D: .
J: TRBJ2-3
CDR3: CASSPGGRPQYF
DNA: TGTGCCAGCAGCCCTGGGGGCAGGCCGCAGTATTTT

size: .
V: TRBV14
D: .
J: TRBJ1-2
CDR3: CASSQQPGRGYTF
DNA: TGTGCCAGCAGCCAACAACCGGGACGGGGGTACACCTTC

size: .
V: TRBV7-9
D: .
J: TRBJ2-5
CDR3: CASSLDGTRIRETQYF
DNA: TGTGCCAGCAGCTTAGATGGGACTCGAATACGGGAGACCCAGTACTTC

size: .
V: TRBV27
D: .
J: TRBJ1-2
CDR3: CASSLGGQNSNYGYTF
DNA: TGTGCCAGCAGTTTAGGCGGTCAGAACTCTAACTATGGCTACACCTTC

size: few
V: TRBV27
D: .
J: TRBJ1-4
CDR3: CASRTQGGKEKLFF
DNA: TGTGCCAGCAGGACACAGGGAGGGAAAGAAAAACTGTTTTTT

size: .
V: TRBV28
D: TRBD2
J: TRBJ2-3
CDR3: CASSLAGGQDTQYF
DNA: TGTGCCAGCAGCCTAGCGGGGGGCCAAGATACGCAGTATTTT

size: .
V: TRBV19
D: TRBD1
J: TRBJ1-2
CDR3: CASSIVGTGIYGYTF
DNA: TGTGCCAGTAGCATCGTTGGGACAGGGATATATGGCTACACCTTC

size: once
V: TRBV28
D: .
J: TRBJ2-1
CDR3: CASSGVGSGMGNEQFF
DNA: TGTGCCAGCAGTGGTGTAGGCTCCGGGATGGGCAATGAGCAGTTCTTC

size: once
V: TRBV4-1
D: TRBD1
J: TRBJ2-7
CDR3: CASSQRQGSGYEQYF
DNA: TGCGCCAGCAGCCAACGACAGGGCTCTGGCTACGAGCAGTACTTC

size: many
V: TRBV5-1
D: TRBD1
J: TRBJ2-7
CDR3: CASSIRQGAGEQYF
DNA: TGCGCCAGCAGCATAAGACAGGGGGCCGGTGAGCAGTACTTC

size: .
V: TRBV7-9
D: .
J: TRBJ2-5
CDR3: CASSLGHPAQYF
DNA: TGTGCCAGCAGCTTAGGCCACCCGGCCCAGTACTTC

size: few
V: TRBV14
D: TRBD1
J: TRBJ1-2
CDR3: CASSRRQGGFGYTF
DNA: TGTGCCAGCAGCCGCAGACAGGGCGGGTTTGGCTACACCTTC

size: .
V: TRBV7-9
D: .
J: TRBJ2-7
CDR3: CASSLGGDEQYF
DNA: TGTGCCAGCAGCTTAGGGGGCGACGAGCAGTACTTC

size: once
V: TRBV4-1
D: .
J: TRBJ1-2
CDR3: CASSQPFREDYGYTF
DNA: TGCGCCAGCAGCCAACCATTTAGGGAGGACTATGGCTACACCTTC

size: .
V: TRBV9
D: .
J: TRBJ2-5
CDR3: CASSVGHLGGQYF
DNA: TGTGCCAGCAGCGTGGGACACCTTGGGGGCCAGTACTTC

size: .
V: TRBV2
D: TRBD1
J: TRBJ1-3
CDR3: CASGDRGPGNTIYF
DNA: TGTGCCAGCGGGGACAGGGGGCCAGGAAACACCATATATTTT

size: .
V: TRBV18
D: TRBD1
J: TRBJ1-1
CDR3: CASSLGTGDVGTEAFF
DNA: TGTGCCAGCTCACTCGGGACAGGGGATGTTGGCACTGAAGCTTTCTTT

size: .
V: TRBV7-2
D: .
J: TRBJ2-5
CDR3: CASSLQPGAETQYF
DNA: TGTGCCAGCAGCTTACAACCAGGTGCCGAGACCCAGTACTTC

size: .
V: TRBV7-8
D: .
J: TRBJ1-2
CDR3: CASSLVGGTNYGYTF
DNA: TGTGCCAGCAGCTTAGTGGGGGGGACTAACTATGGCTACACCTTC